The 5 T cell receptor beta chains below come from one sample, sequenced in a study of blood T cell repertoires in COVID-19. Generated by immunoSEQ multiplex PCR, the TCRdb table keeps only in-frame clones and is missing some. The data contain 15,000 to 20,000 clones, around 83% of them singletons. The specimen was peripheral blood. The receptors here all came from a man between 65 and 85 years old with acute or convalescent COVID-19.

This rearrangement joins TRBV6-4 to TRBJ1-5; the match to TRBD1 covers 11 bases. This CDR3 contains 14 residues. The germline gives CDR1 MRHNA, CDR2 SNTAGT. V gave up 2 bases and J gave up 6 bases; unmatched junction bases: 0. The CDR3: CASSDGTGGQPQHF. The CDR3 DNA is TGTGCCAGCAGTGACGGGACAGGGGGTCAGCCCCAGCATTTT.

This sequence joins TRBV2 and TRBJ1-4; tentatively, D is TRBD1 (5 bases). Per the germline V gene, CDR1 is SNHLY and CDR2 is FYNNEI. This CDR3 is built from 13 residues. V was trimmed by 4 bases and J by 5 bases, leaving 8 bases between them. CDR3 sequence: CASSAGLNEKLFF. The DNA for the CDR3 is TGTGCCAGCAGTGCAGGGTTAAATGAAAAACTGTTTTTT.

The chain carries TRBV7-3 and TRBJ1-5, with 12 bases aligning to TRBD1. Germline V gives CDR1 SGHTA, CDR2 FQGTGA. This CDR3 is 14 amino acids long. J lost 6 bases, V lost 10 bases, and 7 bases had no gene match. The CDR3 region has the DNA TGTGCCATCGAGGGGGACAGGGGGCGTCAGCCCCAGCATTTT. This translates into CAIEGDRGRQPQHF. Full variable domain (outside the CDR3, taken from reference TRBV7-3 and TRBJ1-5): GAGVSQTPSNKVTEKGKYVELRCDPISGHTALYWYRQSLGQGPEFLIYFQGTGAADDSGLPNDRFFAVRPEGSVSTLKIQRTERGDSAVYLCAIEGDRGRQPQHFGDGTRLSIL.

The genes are TRBV18 and TRBJ1-2; the match to TRBD1 covers 10 bases. CDR1 is KGHSH and CDR2 is LQKENI in the germline V gene. V lost 2 bases, J lost 5 bases, and 2 bases stayed unmatched. This CDR3 contains 14 residues. The CDR3 DNA is TGTGCCAGCTCACCAACGGGACAGGGGTATGGCTACACCTTC. Residues: CASSPTGQGYGYTF.

The CDR3 reads CASSSSVGDRGGQPQHF. The CDR3 bases are TGTGCCAGCAGCTCCTCTGTCGGGGACAGGGGGGGACAGCCCCAGCATTTT. The chain carries TRBV7-6 and TRBJ1-5; 11 nucleotides agree with TRBD1. Per the germline V gene, CDR1 is SGHVS and CDR2 is FNYEAQ. The trim removed 4 bases at V and 7 bases at J, leaving 12 bases unmatched. CDR3 length: 17 residues. Together with reference TRBV7-6 and TRBJ1-5, the CDR3 gives the full variable domain: GAGVSQSPRYKVTKRGQDVALRCDPISGHVSLYWYRQALGQGPEFLTYFNYEAQQDKSGLPNDRFSAERPEGSISTLTIQRTEQRDSAMYRCASSSSVGDRGGQPQHFGDGTRLSIL.